These T cell receptor beta chains were read from a single sample in a study of T cell changes during pregnancy in multiple sclerosis. Sequencing used immunoSEQ multiplex PCR; TCRdb keeps in-frame clones, though not all of them. The sample includes about 92,000 clones, around 92% of them seen just once. Sequences were derived from peripheral blood, sampled in the first trimester of pregnancy. Receptor source: a female donor with multiple sclerosis, enrolled in a pregnancy study. The CDR3 runs from the conserved cysteine through the conserved F or W. D genes are given only for firm matches. Expanded clones get a size class; other rows say once, few or many, or leave the size out.

j_call d_call v_call cdr3_length clone_size cdr3_aa cdr3_nt
TRBJ2-5 NA TRBV28 12 NA CASTGGGETQYF TGTGCCAGCACCGGGGGAGGAGAGACCCAGTACTTC
TRBJ2-7 TRBD1 TRBV9 16 NA CASSVGPGQTTYEQYF TGTGCCAGCAGCGTCGGACCGGGACAGACGACCTACGAGCAGTACTTC
TRBJ2-1 TRBD2 TRBV6-1 15 NA CASSEVAGSYNEQFF TGTGCCAGCAGTGAAGTAGCGGGCTCCTACAATGAGCAGTTCTTC
TRBJ2-1 NA TRBV5-4 12 once CASSRRTAEQFF TGTGCCAGCAGCAGAAGGACTGCTGAGCAGTTCTTC
TRBJ2-7 NA TRBV19 16 NA CASSTSASGTPYEQYF TGTGCCAGTAGTACCTCTGCGAGCGGGACACCCTACGAGCAGTACTTC
TRBJ2-7 NA TRBV4-1 16 once CASSLIRTPSSYEQYF TGCGCCAGCAGCCTGATTAGGACACCGAGCTCCTACGAGCAGTACTTC
TRBJ2-7 NA TRBV7-6 14 NA CASSYRLGSYEQYF TGTGCCAGCAGCTACAGACTAGGGTCCTACGAGCAGTACTTC
TRBJ1-4 NA TRBV5-8 12 few CASSIYRKKLFF TGTGCCAGCAGCATATACAGGAAAAAACTGTTTTTT
TRBJ2-5 TRBD2 TRBV5-6 17 NA CASSLQWASGEEETQYF TGTGCCAGCAGCTTGCAGTGGGCTAGCGGGGAGGAAGAGACCCAGTACTTC
TRBJ2-1 TRBD2 TRBV25-1 16 NA CASSEVRGWGGNEQFF TGTGCCAGCAGTGAAGTAAGGGGATGGGGGGGCAATGAGCAGTTCTTC
TRBJ2-7 TRBD2 TRBV2 14 NA CASTLGRVNYEQYF TGTGCCAGCACCCTCGGGAGGGTGAACTACGAGCAGTACTTC
TRBJ2-5 NA TRBV5-5 16 NA CASSLAEPRGEETQYF TGTGCCAGCAGCCTCGCTGAACCCAGGGGGGAAGAGACCCAGTACTTC
TRBJ2-7 TRBD2 TRBV27 16 NA CASSLRASGSGYEQYF TGTGCCAGCAGTTTAAGGGCTAGCGGGAGTGGCTACGAGCAGTACTTC
TRBJ2-7 NA TRBV28 14 NA CASSLGVGAYEQYF TGTGCCAGCAGTTTAGGAGTAGGGGCCTACGAGCAGTACTTC
TRBJ2-3 TRBD1 TRBV5-4 16 NA CASSILQGASTDTQYF TGTGCCAGCAGCATACTACAGGGGGCTAGCACAGATACGCAGTATTTT
TRBJ2-7 NA TRBV4-2 16 NA CASSQDPSDRRREQYF TGTGCCAGCAGCCAAGACCCCTCGGACAGACGGCGGGAGCAGTACTTC
TRBJ2-1 TRBD2 TRBV27 17 NA CASSSLGPSGRSNEQFF TGTGCCAGCAGTTCTCTCGGGCCTAGCGGGAGAAGTAATGAGCAGTTCTTC
TRBJ2-3 NA TRBV6-1 13 NA CASSEWGTDTQYF TGTGCCAGCAGTGAATGGGGCACGGATACGCAGTATTTT
TRBJ2-4 NA TRBV28 15 NA CASSAYRDAKNIQYF TGTGCCAGCAGTGCCTACAGGGATGCCAAAAACATTCAGTACTTC
TRBJ2-3 TRBD1 TRBV10-3 16 NA CAISEFRTGSTDTQYF TGTGCCATCAGTGAGTTCCGGACAGGGAGCACAGATACGCAGTATTTT
TRBJ2-7 TRBD1 TRBV7-9 14 NA CASSLDRGIYEQYF TGTGCCAGCAGCTTAGACAGGGGCATCTACGAGCAGTACTTC
TRBJ1-1 NA TRBV4-3 14 NA CASSQEIRGTEAFF TGCGCCAGCAGCCAAGAGATCAGAGGTACTGAAGCTTTCTTT
TRBJ2-1 NA TRBV2 15 NA CASSLGRMPYNEQFF TGTGCCAGCAGTTTGGGGAGGATGCCCTACAATGAGCAGTTCTTC
TRBJ1-2 NA TRBV21-1 16 NA CASSKALEILTHVYTF TGTGCCAGCAGCAAAGCGCTAGAGATCCTAACCCATGTCTACACCTTC
TRBJ1-2 NA TRBV28 14 NA CASSPTLRGKGYTF TGTGCCAGCAGTCCGACTTTACGAGGGAAAGGCTACACCTTC
TRBJ2-7 NA TRBV21-1 12 NA CASSKGRYEQYF TGTGCCAGCAGCAAAGGGAGGTACGAGCAGTACTTC
TRBJ1-1 TRBD1 TRBV11-2 12 NA CASSDRGFKAFF TGTGCCAGCAGCGACAGGGGCTTTAAAGCTTTCTTT
TRBJ2-2 TRBD1 TRBV2 14 NA CAGRQGPNTGELFF TGTGCCGGAAGACAGGGGCCTAACACCGGGGAGCTGTTTTTT
TRBJ2-5 TRBD1 TRBV7-9 16 NA CASSLAGTGVGETQYF TGTGCCAGCAGCTTAGCTGGGACAGGGGTTGGCGAGACCCAGTACTTC
TRBJ1-4 NA TRBV29-1 13 NA CSVAAEGNEKLFF TGCAGCGTTGCCGCGGAGGGTAATGAAAAACTGTTTTTT
TRBJ1-2 TRBD1 TRBV4-1 18 NA CASSQTRDRGPIYYGYTF TGCGCCAGCAGCCAAACCCGCGACAGGGGGCCAATATACTATGGCTACACCTTC
TRBJ2-7 NA TRBV7-2 14 once CASSLAARVGEQYF TGTGCCAGCAGCTTAGCGGCCAGGGTAGGCGAGCAGTACTTC
TRBJ2-5 NA TRBV7-2 15 NA CASSLGSGRGETQYF TGTGCCAGCAGCTTAGGCTCCGGCAGGGGAGAGACCCAGTACTTC
TRBJ2-7 NA TRBV6-5 15 NA CASSPVWGQSYEQYF TGTGCCAGCAGCCCGGTATGGGGGCAGTCCTACGAGCAGTACTTC
TRBJ1-5 NA TRBV7-9 15 NA CASSFSGSGNQPQHF TGTGCCAGCAGCTTTTCAGGTAGTGGCAATCAGCCCCAGCATTTT
TRBJ2-3 TRBD2 TRBV27 14 NA CASSLRGRRDTQYF TGTGCCAGCAGTTTACGCGGGAGGCGGGATACGCAGTATTTT
TRBJ2-1 TRBD1 TRBV5-1 16 NA CASSWAGTASYNEQFF TGCGCCAGCAGCTGGGCCGGGACAGCTTCATACAATGAGCAGTTCTTC
TRBJ2-2 TRBD2 TRBV5-6 18 NA CASSLETSGRWDTGELFF TGTGCCAGCAGCTTGGAAACTAGCGGGAGATGGGACACCGGGGAGCTGTTTTTT
TRBJ1-5 NA TRBV28 15 NA CASSSFSTGNQPQHF TGTGCCAGCAGTTCCTTCTCGACGGGGAATCAGCCCCAGCATTTT
TRBJ2-7 TRBD2 TRBV5-8 14 once CASSLISGSYEQYF TGTGCCAGCAGCTTGATTAGCGGGAGCTACGAGCAGTACTTC
TRBJ2-2 TRBD2 TRBV27 16 once CASWSLAGGRTGELFF TGTGCCAGCTGGAGCCTAGCGGGAGGTCGTACCGGGGAGCTGTTTTTT
TRBJ2-1 NA TRBV6-5 13 NA CASSYSYYNEQFF TGTGCCAGCAGTTACTCCTACTACAATGAGCAGTTCTTC
TRBJ1-5 NA TRBV5-6 15 NA CASSLPTGTDRPQHF TGTGCCAGCAGCCTCCCTACAGGGACCGATCGACCCCAGCATTTT
TRBJ1-1 NA TRBV4-2 15 once CASSQDPGLNTEAFF TGTGCCAGCAGCCAAGATCCAGGGTTGAACACTGAAGCTTTCTTT
TRBJ2-1 NA TRBV5-6 17 NA CASSLSPEAGWSNEQFF TGTGCCAGCAGCTTATCCCCTGAGGCGGGCTGGAGCAATGAGCAGTTCTTC
TRBJ1-2 TRBD1 TRBV2 14 NA CATGRDRGHYGYTF TGTGCCACCGGGCGGGACAGGGGGCACTATGGCTACACCTTC
TRBJ1-1 TRBD1 TRBV2 14 few CASLQIGTGTEAFF TGTGCCAGCCTACAGATCGGGACAGGGACTGAAGCTTTCTTT
TRBJ1-1 NA TRBV28 14 NA CASSLNRMNTEAFF TGTGCCAGCAGTTTGAACAGAATGAACACTGAAGCTTTCTTT
TRBJ2-7 NA TRBV6-6 16 NA CASSLWGGATDYEQYF TGTGCCAGCAGTCTTTGGGGGGGCGCCACGGACTACGAGCAGTACTTC
TRBJ1-5 TRBD1 TRBV28 18 NA CASSLPGQRKYSNQPQHF TGTGCCAGCAGCCTCCCGGGACAGCGTAAATATAGCAATCAGCCCCAGCATTTT
TRBJ2-7 NA TRBV2 13 NA CASKLPNAYEQYF TGTGCCAGCAAGCTCCCCAACGCCTACGAGCAGTACTTC
TRBJ2-7 NA TRBV27 15 NA CASRDTGPLSYEQYF TGTGCCAGCAGGGATACAGGCCCACTCTCCTACGAGCAGTACTTC
TRBJ2-7 NA TRBV5-6 17 NA CASSPYPRQSNSYEQYF TGTGCCAGCAGCCCGTACCCCAGACAGAGCAACTCCTACGAGCAGTACTTC
TRBJ2-3 TRBD2 TRBV14 15 once CASSYLAGAADTQYF TGTGCCAGCAGCTACTTAGCGGGAGCAGCAGATACGCAGTATTTT
TRBJ1-3 NA TRBV28 17 NA CASSYTQGSHSGNTIYF TGTGCCAGCAGCTATACGCAGGGTAGTCATTCTGGAAACACCATATATTTT
TRBJ2-3 NA TRBV27 14 NA CASSGGFGTDTQYF TGTGCCAGCAGCGGGGGATTTGGGACAGATACGCAGTATTTT